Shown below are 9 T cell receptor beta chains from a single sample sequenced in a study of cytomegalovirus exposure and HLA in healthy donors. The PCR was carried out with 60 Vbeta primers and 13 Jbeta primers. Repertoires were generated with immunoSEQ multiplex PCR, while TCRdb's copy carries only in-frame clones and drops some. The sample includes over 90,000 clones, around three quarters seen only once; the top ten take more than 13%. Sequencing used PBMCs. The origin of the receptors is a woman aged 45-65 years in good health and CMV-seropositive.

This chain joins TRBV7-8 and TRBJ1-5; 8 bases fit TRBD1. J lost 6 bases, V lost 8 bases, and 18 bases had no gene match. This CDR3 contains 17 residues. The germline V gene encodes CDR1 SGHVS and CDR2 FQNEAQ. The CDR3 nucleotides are TGTGCCAGCGCCGAGAACGCCAGGGGGCGCTTTGTTCAGCCCCAGCATTTT. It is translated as CASAENARGRFVQPQHF.

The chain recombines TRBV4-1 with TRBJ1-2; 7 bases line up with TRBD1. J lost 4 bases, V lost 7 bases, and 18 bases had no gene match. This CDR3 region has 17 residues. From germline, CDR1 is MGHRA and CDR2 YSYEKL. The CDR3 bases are TGCGCCAGCACCCCCGGGACAGAGCGCACCAATGTCTATGGCTACACCTTC. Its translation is CASTPGTERTNVYGYTF.

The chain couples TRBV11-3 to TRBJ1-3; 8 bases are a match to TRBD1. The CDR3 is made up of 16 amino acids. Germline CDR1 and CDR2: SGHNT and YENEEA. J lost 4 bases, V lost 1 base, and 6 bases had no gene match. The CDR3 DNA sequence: TGTGCCAGCAGCTTAGGCGGACAGGGATCGGGAAACACCATATATTTT. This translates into CASSLGGQGSGNTIYF.

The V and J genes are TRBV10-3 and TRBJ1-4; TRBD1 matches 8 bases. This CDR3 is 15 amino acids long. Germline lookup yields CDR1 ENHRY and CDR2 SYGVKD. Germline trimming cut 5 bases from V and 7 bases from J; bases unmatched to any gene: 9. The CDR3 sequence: CAISNTDREGEKLFF. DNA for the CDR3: TGTGCCATCAGTAACACGGACAGGGAAGGTGAAAAACTGTTTTTT.

CDR3 nucleotides: TGTGCTAGCAGAGCGGGAGGGTTCTACGAGCAGTACTTC. It codes for CASRAGGFYEQYF. This chain connects TRBV12-5 to TRBJ2-7, with 10 bases lining up with TRBD2. CDR3 length: 13 amino acids. The germline CDR1 and CDR2 sequences are LGHNT and FRNRAP. The ends lost 9 bases at V and 3 bases at J; junction bases unmatched: 5.

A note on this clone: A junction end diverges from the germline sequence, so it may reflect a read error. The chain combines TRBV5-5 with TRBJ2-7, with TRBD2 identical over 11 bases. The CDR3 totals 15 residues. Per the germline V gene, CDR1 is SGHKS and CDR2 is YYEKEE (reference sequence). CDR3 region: CASSLRLLAGAPESF. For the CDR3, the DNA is TGTGCCAGCAGCTTGAGGTTACTAGCGGGAGCCCCGGAGTCCTTC.

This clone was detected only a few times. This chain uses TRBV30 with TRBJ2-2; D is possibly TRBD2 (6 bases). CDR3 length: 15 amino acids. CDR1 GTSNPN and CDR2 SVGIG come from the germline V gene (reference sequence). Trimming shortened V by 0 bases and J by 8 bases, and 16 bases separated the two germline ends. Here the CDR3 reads CAWSVPRGGMGELFF. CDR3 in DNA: TGTGCCTGGAGTGTACCCCGGGGCGGGATGGGGGAGCTGTTTTTT.

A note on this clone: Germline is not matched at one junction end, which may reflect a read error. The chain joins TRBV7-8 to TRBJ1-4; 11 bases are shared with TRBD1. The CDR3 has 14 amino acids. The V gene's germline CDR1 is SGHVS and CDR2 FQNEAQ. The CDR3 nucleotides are TGTGCCAGCAGCATAGCGGGACAGGGGGTTGAGGTCTTTTTT. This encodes CASSIAGQGVEVFF.

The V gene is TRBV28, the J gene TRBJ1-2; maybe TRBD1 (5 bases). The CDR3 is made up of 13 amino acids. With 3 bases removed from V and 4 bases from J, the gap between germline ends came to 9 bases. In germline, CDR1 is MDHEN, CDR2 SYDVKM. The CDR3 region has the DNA TGTGCCAGCAGTTTTGGGGGAGGCTATGGCTACACCTTC. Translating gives CASSFGGGYGYTF.